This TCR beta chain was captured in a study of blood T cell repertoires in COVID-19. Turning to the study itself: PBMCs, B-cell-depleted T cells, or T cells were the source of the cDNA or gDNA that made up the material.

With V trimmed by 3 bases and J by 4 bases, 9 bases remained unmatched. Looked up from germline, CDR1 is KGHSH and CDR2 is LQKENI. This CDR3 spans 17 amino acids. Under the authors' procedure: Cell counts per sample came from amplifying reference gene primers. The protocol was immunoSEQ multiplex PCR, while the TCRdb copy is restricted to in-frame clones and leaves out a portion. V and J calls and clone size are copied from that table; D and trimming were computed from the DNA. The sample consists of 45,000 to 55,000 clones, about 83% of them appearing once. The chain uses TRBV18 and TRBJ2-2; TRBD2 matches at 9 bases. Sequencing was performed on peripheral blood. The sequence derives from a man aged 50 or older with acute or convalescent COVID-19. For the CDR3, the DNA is TGTGCCAGCTCACCCCCTTCTCTAGCGGGACCCACCGGGGAGCTGTTTTTT. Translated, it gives CASSPPSLAGPTGELFF. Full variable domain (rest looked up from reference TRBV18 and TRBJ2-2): NAGVMQNPRHLVRRRGQEARLRCSPMKGHSHVYWYRQLPEEGLKFMVYLQKENIIDESGMPKERFSAEFPKEGPSILRIQQVVRGDSAAYFCASSPPSLAGPTGELFFGEGSRLTVL.